Listed here are 22 T cell receptor beta chains from one sample, sequenced in a study of a mutant IDH1 vaccine in newly diagnosed glioma. The time point denotes: week 35, safety follow-up. Each dose delivered 300 ug of mutant IDH1 20-mer peptide subcutaneously with imiquimod. The repertoire was sequenced with immunoSEQ multiplex PCR; TCRdb's copy has only in-frame clones and lacks some. This repertoire shows over 60,000 clones, 81% found once; its top ten account for 5% to 7%. No antigen has been identified for these receptors. The sample consisted of PBMCs, taken from a glioma patient whose treatment included an IDH1 peptide vaccine. The receptors here all came from a man in his forties with glioma.

This rearrangement joins TRBV29-1 to TRBJ1-2; 7 bases line up with TRBD1. V dropped 2 bases and J dropped 6; count of bases not matched to a gene: 15. Per the germline V gene, CDR1 is SQVTM and CDR2 is ANQGSEA. CDR3 length: 16 residues. CDR3 residues: CSVERGLNRGRHGYTF. Written as DNA, the CDR3 is TGCAGCGTTGAAAGAGGACTGAACAGGGGTAGGCATGGCTACACCTTC.

The chain has TRBV28 and TRBJ1-5; no definite D call. The CDR3 loop spans 13 amino acids. V lost 4 bases to trimming and J lost 6 bases, with 10 bases between them. CDR1 and CDR2 (germline): MDHEN, SYDVKM. This chain's CDR3 is CASSSGFAQPQHF. The CDR3 DNA sequence: TGTGCCAGCAGTTCGGGGTTTGCTCAGCCCCAGCATTTT.

The chain employs TRBV19 and TRBJ2-5; the D gene is possibly TRBD1 (7 bases). Per germline, CDR1 LNHDA and CDR2 SQIVND (reference sequence). V was shortened by 10 bases and J by 4 bases, with 13 bases between the two germline ends. CDR3 size: 12 residues. The CDR3 loop reads CATRQGGETQYF. In DNA, the CDR3 is TGTGCCACCCGACAGGGAGGAGAGACCCAGTACTTC. The variable domain in full, with the rest retrieved from reference TRBV19 and TRBJ2-5, is DGGITQSPKYLFRKEGQNVTLSCEQNLNHDAMYWYRQDPGQGLRLIYYSQIVNDFQKGDIAEGYSVSREKKESFPLTVTSAQKNPTAFYLCATRQGGETQYFGPGTRLLVL.

The chain recombines TRBV28 with TRBJ2-1; 9 nucleotides match TRBD2. Losses at the gene ends were 10 bases for V and 9 bases for J; bases not matched to a gene: 13. CDR1 is MDHEN, CDR2 SYDVKM, per germline. This CDR3 has 14 residues. CDR3 nucleotides: TGTGCCACCGCGCCGCTAGCGGGAAAGGGTGAGCAGTTCTTC. It specifies CATAPLAGKGEQFF.

The rearrangement joins TRBV30 to TRBJ2-1, with 9 bases lining up with TRBD2. Germline-derived CDR1 and CDR2 are GTSNPN and SVGIG (reference sequence). The CDR3 length is 14 residues. The J segment lost 8 bases and the V segment lost 0 bases, leaving 5 bases of the junction unmatched. CDR3 DNA: TGTGCCTGGAGTGTCGGTAGCGGGGGTTATGAGCAGTTCTTC. Translation: CAWSVGSGGYEQFF.

The CDR3 loop reads CASSPLTPNTEAFF. CDR3 coding DNA: TGTGCCAGCAGTCCCCTGACACCGAACACTGAAGCTTTCTTT. The rearrangement links TRBV28 to TRBJ1-1; no reliable D call. Germline-derived CDR1 and CDR2 are MDHEN and SYDVKM. This CDR3 is built from 14 residues. Between the trimmed V and J ends, which lost 5 bases and 1 base, there was a span of 11 bases. Variable domain in full (rest from reference TRBV28 and TRBJ1-1): DVKVTQSSRYLVKRTGEKVFLECVQDMDHENMFWYRQDPGLGLRLIYFSYDVKMKEKGDIPEGYSVSREKKERFSLILESASTNQTSMYLCASSPLTPNTEAFFGQGTRLTVV.

The CDR3 reads CASSLVGLGNTGELFF. The CDR3 nucleotides read TGTGCCAGCAGCTTAGTGGGTCTGGGAAACACCGGGGAGCTGTTTTTT. This chain uses TRBV11-3 with TRBJ2-2; no firm D call. V lost 1 base and J lost 2, with 11 bases in between. CDR3 size: 16 residues. CDR1 SGHNT and CDR2 YENEEA come from the germline V gene.

The chain joins TRBV30 to TRBJ2-2; the D is unclear. The CDR3 has 14 amino acids. V dropped 0 bases and J dropped 11 bases, with 16 bases sitting between them. The germline gives CDR1 GTSNPN, CDR2 SVGIG (reference sequence). The CDR3 nucleotides read TGTGCCTGGAGTGTTTGGCCTCTAGGCGCCGAGCTGTTTTTT. Its protein is CAWSVWPLGAELFF.

This clone was picked up one time. The chain has TRBV28 and TRBJ1-1, with D tentatively TRBD1 (6 bases). CDR3 length: 15 amino acids. The germline V gene has CDR1 MDHEN and CDR2 SYDVKM. Trimming removed 3 bases at V and 2 bases at J, with 13 bases between. CDR3 sequence: CASSFAGGVNTEAFF. The CDR3 DNA follows: TGTGCCAGCAGTTTCGCGGGGGGCGTCAACACTGAAGCTTTCTTT.

This sequence joins TRBV19 and TRBJ1-5; possibly TRBD1 for D (6 bases). Germline V gene lookup returns CDR1 LNHDA and CDR2 SQIVND (reference sequence). The CDR3 covers 15 residues. Trimming left V 5 bases short and J 0 bases short, with 11 bases between. CDR3 in amino acids: CASSSRDISNQPQHF. In nucleotides, the CDR3 is TGTGCCAGTAGTTCCCGGGACATTAGCAATCAGCCCCAGCATTTT. The full variable domain, its missing parts supplied by reference TRBV19 and TRBJ1-5, is DGGITQSPKYLFRKEGQNVTLSCEQNLNHDAMYWYRQDPGQGLRLIYYSQIVNDFQKGDIAEGYSVSREKKESFPLTVTSAQKNPTAFYLCASSSRDISNQPQHFGDGTRLSIL.

This clone appeared a single time. The junction and the germline gene differ at one end; a read error may be behind it. The chain links TRBV4-1 to TRBJ2-5; 7 bases line up with TRBD2. The germline V gene has CDR1 MGHRA and CDR2 YSYEKL. The CDR3 sequence is 16 residues long. In DNA form, the CDR3 reads TGCGCCAGCAGCCACCGGGCTAGCGGTTACCAAGAGACCCGGTACTTC. The encoded protein is CASSHRASGYQETRYF.

The rearrangement links TRBV6-5 to TRBJ1-5; the match to TRBD1 covers 7 bases. The V gene end was trimmed by 5 bases and the J gene end by 2 bases; junction bases not matched to a gene: 3. CDR1 is MNHEY and CDR2 is SVGAGI in the germline V gene. The CDR3 contains 14 residues. This CDR3 is CASSRQGGNQPQHF. CDR3 nucleotide sequence: TGTGCCAGCAGTAGACAGGGAGGCAATCAGCCCCAGCATTTT.

This clone was seen ten or more times. This sequence joins TRBV9 and TRBJ2-1, with D possibly TRBD2 on 6 matching bases. V lost 4 bases and J 0 bases, leaving 11 bases between the germline ends. Germline assignment: CDR1 SGDLS and CDR2 YYNGEE. CDR3 size: 15 residues. The CDR3 region has the DNA TGTGCCAGCAGCTTAGCGGTTAGCTCCTACAATGAGCAGTTCTTC. Its protein is CASSLAVSSYNEQFF.

The V and J genes are TRBV5-6 and TRBJ2-5; a possible D gene is TRBD1 (5 bases). Germline values: CDR1 SGHDT, CDR2 YYEEEE. The CDR3 totals 13 residues. V lost 4 bases to trimming and J lost 5 bases, with 12 bases between them. CDR3 amino acids: CASSKQVVETQYF. The CDR3 DNA sequence: TGTGCCAGCAGCAAACAGGTTGTGGAGACCCAGTACTTC.

The chain recombines TRBV7-8 with TRBJ1-1; 8 bases line up with TRBD1. Germline V CDR1 and CDR2: SGHVS, FQNEAQ. The CDR3 has 17 amino acids. The junction had 13 bases not matched to a gene; V was cut back by 7 bases and J by 0 bases. CDR3 sequence: CASTLGDRRFMNTEAFF. CDR3 sequence (DNA): TGTGCCAGCACCCTCGGGGACAGGAGATTCATGAACACTGAAGCTTTCTTT.

The chain couples TRBV7-9 to TRBJ2-1; possible D gene TRBD1, 5 bases. This CDR3 is 13 amino acids long. Trimming pared 4 bases from V and 9 bases from J, leaving 13 bases between. CDR1 SEHNR and CDR2 FQNEAQ come from the germline V gene (reference sequence). The CDR3 DNA sequence: TGTGCCAGCAGCTCACCAGGGTTCCCTGAGCAGTTCTTC. Residues: CASSSPGFPEQFF. Using reference TRBV7-9 and TRBJ2-1 for the parts outside the CDR3, the full variable domain is DTGVSQNPRHKITKRGQNVTFRCDPISEHNRLYWYRQTLGQGPEFLTYFQNEAQLEKSRLLSDRFSAERPKGSFSTLEIQRTEQGDSAMYLCASSSPGFPEQFFGPGTRLTVL.

The J gene is TRBJ2-3, the V gene TRBV29-1; TRBD2 matches 9 bases. The trim removed 3 bases at V and 3 bases at J, leaving 7 bases unmatched. CDR3 length: 15 residues. Germline V gene lookup returns CDR1 SQVTM and CDR2 ANQGSEA. The CDR3 DNA sequence: TGCAGCGTTGATGGGCTAGCGGGGAGTACAGATACGCAGTATTTT. This encodes CSVDGLAGSTDTQYF.

The count of this clone is one. The rearrangement joins TRBV9 to TRBJ2-5; TRBD2 matches at 15 bases. V shed 5 bases, J shed 2 bases, and the junction held 10 bases outside the gene matches. Germline assignment: CDR1 SGDLS and CDR2 YYNGEE. The length of the CDR3 is 18 residues. CDR3 in DNA: TGTGCCAGCAGAGGACTAGCGGGAGGGTGCGGGGGACAAGAGACCCAGTACTTC. Residues: CASRGLAGGCGGQETQYF.

The chain links TRBV6-8 to TRBJ2-7, with a tentative D call TRBD2 (7 bases). The ends were cut back, 4 bases at V and 0 bases at J, with 13 bases in the middle. This CDR3 spans 15 amino acids. CDR1 is MNHGY and CDR2 is SAAAGT in the germline V gene. The CDR3 reads CASSSAGAGSYEQYF. The CDR3 DNA reads TGTGCCAGCAGTTCTGCGGGGGCCGGCTCCTACGAGCAGTACTTC.

V and J are TRBV11-2 and TRBJ2-2, with 7 bases lining up with TRBD2. CDR3 length: 14 residues. The V gene's germline CDR1 is SGHAT and CDR2 FQNNGV. Germline trimming cut 1 base from V and 9 bases from J; bases unmatched to any gene: 5. CDR3 sequence reads: CASSLAGEGRELFF. CDR3 nucleotides: TGTGCCAGCAGCTTAGCGGGGGAGGGCCGGGAGCTGTTTTTT.

The chain joins TRBV6-5 to TRBJ2-7, with D hard to call. CDR1 is MNHEY, CDR2 SVGAGI, per germline. V lost 0 bases and J lost 3, with 12 bases in between. This CDR3 is built from 15 residues. CDR3 nucleotide sequence: TGTGCCAGCAGTTACTCGCCCCGCCCTGACTACGAGCAGTACTTC. This encodes CASSYSPRPDYEQYF.

The gene calls are TRBV5-1 and TRBJ2-3; a possible D gene is TRBD1 (5 bases). This CDR3 comprises 16 residues. V dropped 2 bases and J dropped 1 base, with 14 bases sitting between them. The germline gives CDR1 SGHRS, CDR2 YFSETQ. This CDR3 is CASSFGAVGRTDTQYF. CDR3 DNA sequence: TGCGCCAGCAGCTTTGGGGCCGTTGGTCGCACAGATACGCAGTATTTT.